Following are 29 T cell receptor beta chains from one sample sequenced in a study of cytomegalovirus exposure and HLA in healthy donors. Primers included in the PCR were 60 Vbeta and 13 Jbeta primers. Here immunoSEQ multiplex PCR was the method, and the copy in TCRdb shows in-frame clones only, minus some. The sample has 130,000 to 150,000 clones; 70% to 80% are singletons. Material: PBMCs. These TCRs come from a female donor in good health and CMV-seronegative.

This chain connects TRBV5-1 to TRBJ2-2; TRBD1 is a possible D gene (5 bases). Germline CDR1 is SGHRS and CDR2 is YFSETQ. Trimming cost V 2 bases and J 1 base, with 6 bases left between them. The length of the CDR3 is 14 residues. This CDR3 reads CASSLTGNTGELFF. The CDR3 region has the DNA TGCGCCAGCAGCTTAACAGGGAACACCGGGGAGCTGTTTTTT.

V usage is TRBV6-5 and J usage is TRBJ1-1, with 8 bases matching TRBD1. This CDR3 comprises 13 residues. The V and J ends lost 8 bases and 4 bases, in that order; junction bases with no gene match: 6. Germline loops: CDR1 MNHEY, CDR2 SVGAGI. The CDR3 region has the DNA TGTGCCAGCCACCGTGGACAGGGCACTGAAGCTTTCTTT. Its translation: CASHRGQGTEAFF.

The rearrangement uses TRBV5-1 and TRBJ2-7; 13 bases line up with TRBD2. CDR1 is SGHRS, CDR2 YFSETQ, per germline. The junction had 7 bases not matched to a gene; V was cut back by 3 bases and J by 4 bases. The CDR3 contains 16 residues. DNA for the CDR3: TGCGCCAGCAGCTCGGAACCGGGACTAGCGGGGTACGAGCAGTACTTC. Translation: CASSSEPGLAGYEQYF.

The chain links TRBV18 to TRBJ1-5; TRBD1 matches at 9 bases. Germline-derived CDR1 and CDR2 are KGHSH and LQKENI. The length of the CDR3 is 15 residues. Germline trimming cut 6 bases from V and 7 bases from J; bases unmatched to any gene: 10. The CDR3 protein is CASSLTGGPGQPQHF. In DNA form, the CDR3 reads TGTGCCAGCTCGCTGACAGGGGGGCCAGGGCAGCCCCAGCATTTT.

This clone was seen a few times. The chain combines TRBV4-3 with TRBJ1-6, with 7 bases identical to TRBD1. CDR1 and CDR2 (germline): LGHNA, YSLEER. Unmatched junction bases numbered 12, after V lost 4 bases and J lost 9 bases. The CDR3 has 16 residues. This CDR3 is CASSLTGMQGGSPLHF. CDR3 bases: TGCGCCAGCAGCCTAACGGGGATGCAGGGGGGTTCACCCCTCCACTTT.

This chain connects TRBV5-4 to TRBJ1-1; 8 bases align to TRBD1. The CDR3 length is 16 residues. V was pared by 4 bases and J by 4 bases, with 12 bases of the junction left unmatched. Germline V gives CDR1 SGHNT, CDR2 YYREEE (reference sequence). The CDR3 nucleotides read TGTGCCAGCAGCCTCCCAACAGGGGGGCGGATCACTGAAGCTTTCTTT. This codes for CASSLPTGGRITEAFF.

The chain recombines TRBV4-1 with TRBJ2-7; 8 bases match TRBD2. Germline loops: CDR1 MGHRA, CDR2 YSYEKL. The CDR3 sequence is 14 residues long. J lost 3 bases, V lost 4 bases, and 5 bases had no gene match. The CDR3 bases are TGCGCCAGCAGCCCGAAGCGGGGGTACTACGAGCAGTACTTC. This codes for CASSPKRGYYEQYF.

This clone was seen only once. The CDR3 here is CASSAPTGMGDGNTEAFF. The CDR3 bases are TGTGCCAGCAGCGCCCCGACAGGGATGGGAGATGGGAACACTGAAGCTTTCTTT. The genes are TRBV9 and TRBJ1-1; 7 nucleotides align to TRBD1. After removal of 3 bases from V and 1 base from J, the junction contained 15 bases not matched to a gene. The V gene's germline CDR1 is SGDLS and CDR2 YYNGEE. This CDR3 has 18 amino acids. Based on the CDR3 plus reference TRBV9 and TRBJ1-1, the full variable domain is DSGVTQTPKHLITATGQRVTLRCSPRSGDLSVYWYQQSLDQGLQFLIQYYNGEERAKGNILERFSAQQFPDLHSELNLSSLELGDSALYFCASSAPTGMGDGNTEAFFGQGTRLTVV.

The chain joins TRBV6-6 to TRBJ1-2; the D is unclear. Looked up from germline, CDR1 is MNHNY and CDR2 is SVGAGI (reference sequence). The CDR3 sequence is 15 residues long. V was shortened by 2 bases and J by 0 bases, with 10 bases between the two germline ends. CDR3 DNA: TGTGCCAGCAGTTACAGCCGGGAAGCTAACTATGGCTACACCTTC. This sequence encodes CASSYSREANYGYTF.

The CDR3 nucleotides are TGTGCCAGCAGCGCGCCGTGGACAGGGGTTTGTGGCTACACCTTC. Translation: CASSAPWTGVCGYTF. This chain joins TRBV5-6 and TRBJ1-2, with 9 bases aligning to TRBD1. V shed 4 bases and J 7 bases; nucleotides not matched to a gene: 11. CDR3 size: 15 residues. The V gene's germline CDR1 is SGHDT and CDR2 YYEEEE.

The V call is TRBV2, the J call TRBJ1-1, with TRBD1 matching 9 bases. The CDR3 spans 13 residues. V was clipped by 6 bases and J by 4 bases; unmatched bases: 3. Per germline, CDR1 SNHLY and CDR2 FYNNEI. This chain's CDR3 is CASSGTGFTEAFF. The CDR3 region has the DNA TGTGCCAGCAGCGGGACAGGGTTCACTGAAGCTTTCTTT.

The CDR3 nucleotides are TGTGCCGGCTCTGGGACAGGGGTCACTGAAGCTTTCTTT. Its translation: CAGSGTGVTEAFF. V usage is TRBV28 and J usage is TRBJ1-1, with 10 bases identical to TRBD1. The germline CDR1 and CDR2 sequences are MDHEN and SYDVKM. The CDR3 has 13 amino acids. The junction had 7 bases not matched to a gene; V was cut back by 11 bases and J by 4 bases.

The gene calls are TRBV7-2 and TRBJ2-3, with TRBD2 as a possible D gene (5 bases). From germline, CDR1 is SGHTA and CDR2 FQGNSA. The germline V and J ends were trimmed by 2 bases and 11 bases, with 14 bases remaining between them. The CDR3 runs to 13 residues. CDR3 protein: CASSLPVGGEQYF. Written as DNA, the CDR3 is TGTGCCAGCAGCTTACCGGTTGGAGGAGAGCAGTATTTT. Together with reference TRBV7-2 and TRBJ2-3, the CDR3 gives the full variable domain: GAGVSQSPSNKVTEKGKDVELRCDPISGHTALYWYRQSLGQGLEFLIYFQGNSAPDKSGLPSDRFSAERTGGSVSTLTIQRTQQEDSAVYLCASSLPVGGEQYFGPGTRLTVL.

This sequence joins TRBV6-6 and TRBJ1-2; no reliable D call. Trimming took off 2 bases at V and 2 bases at J, with 9 bases between the two ends. The CDR3 spans 14 residues. In germline, CDR1 is MNHNY, CDR2 SVGAGI (reference sequence). In DNA, the CDR3 is TGTGCCAGCAGTTACACGTCTACCAACTATGGCTACACCTTC. Its protein product is CASSYTSTNYGYTF.

The rearrangement links TRBV30 to TRBJ2-7, with TRBD1 matching 9 bases. CDR3 length: 14 residues. Losses at the gene ends were 1 base for V and 5 bases for J; bases not matched to a gene: 6. The germline V gene encodes CDR1 GTSNPN and CDR2 SVGIG (reference sequence). CDR3 DNA sequence: TGTGCCTGGAGTGCGGGGACAGGGAACGACGAGCAGTACTTC. Residues: CAWSAGTGNDEQYF.

This chain connects TRBV6-1 to TRBJ1-3, with D unclear. Germline V CDR1 and CDR2: MNHNS, SASEGT. The CDR3 consists of 14 residues. V lost 1 base, J lost 4 bases, and 8 bases lay in between. For the CDR3, the DNA is TGTGCCAGCAGTGAAGATCTGGAGGGAAACACCATATATTTT. Translating gives CASSEDLEGNTIYF.

The rearrangement joins TRBV6-6 to TRBJ2-1; D not certain. The CDR3 is made up of 14 amino acids. Germline values: CDR1 MNHNY, CDR2 SVGAGI (reference sequence). The germline V and J ends were trimmed by 5 bases and 2 bases, with 10 bases remaining between them. CDR3 nucleotide sequence: TGTGCCAGCAGTGTTGACATGACCTACAATGAGCAGTTCTTC. Its protein is CASSVDMTYNEQFF.

The chain uses TRBV5-4 and TRBJ2-1; 12 bases are a match to TRBD2. This CDR3 contains 16 residues. Trimming took 5 bases from V and 0 from J; bases not matched to a gene: 3. Germline CDR1 and CDR2: SGHNT and YYREEE (reference sequence). The CDR3 DNA follows: TGTGCCAGCAGTTGGGGACTAGCGGGCTCCTACAATGAGCAGTTCTTC. Residues: CASSWGLAGSYNEQFF.

This clone was observed once. The chain recombines TRBV11-3 with TRBJ2-6; maybe TRBD2 (6 bases). V was shortened by 1 base and J by 0 bases, with 13 bases between the two germline ends. Germline lookup yields CDR1 SGHNT and CDR2 YENEEA. The CDR3 has 18 amino acids. The CDR3 bases are TGTGCCAGCAGCTTAGGGGGACTCCTTTTCTCTGGGGCCAACGTCCTGACTTTC. Its translation is CASSLGGLLFSGANVLTF.

V usage is TRBV7-2 and J usage is TRBJ2-6; D possibly corresponds to TRBD2 (5 bases). Germline V gene lookup returns CDR1 SGHTA and CDR2 FQGNSA. The CDR3 consists of 18 residues. The germline V and J ends were trimmed by 5 bases and 0 bases, with 17 bases remaining between them. CDR3: CASSASPIGSSGANVLTF. DNA of the CDR3: TGTGCCAGCAGCGCGTCGCCGATAGGGAGCTCTGGGGCCAACGTCCTGACTTTC.

With regard to this clone: The sample contains more than one DNA sequence encoding this CDR3. This chain links TRBV5-1 with TRBJ2-2, with D tentatively TRBD2 (6 bases). The CDR3 is made up of 14 amino acids. Trimming stripped 3 bases from V and 3 bases from J, with 9 bases between. From germline, CDR1 is SGHRS and CDR2 YFSETQ. The CDR3 DNA reads as TGCGCCAGCAGCTGGGGACTGGACACCGGGGAGCTGTTTTTT. The encoded protein is CASSWGLDTGELFF.

This clone was found once. This chain joins TRBV19 and TRBJ2-1; TRBD2 aligns across 7 bases. Germline V CDR1 and CDR2: LNHDA, SQIVND (reference sequence). This CDR3 has 11 amino acids. With 5 bases clipped from V and 14 bases from J, the junction kept 6 bases outside the gene matches. In DNA form, the CDR3 reads TGTGCCAGTAGTGCCGGGACTACAAAGTTCTTC. It translates to CASSAGTTKFF.

The V and J genes are TRBV5-1 and TRBJ2-3, with 10 bases fitting TRBD2. Germline V lookup: CDR1 SGHRS, CDR2 YFSETQ. This CDR3 is built from 15 residues. V lost 2 bases and J lost 3; bases outside the gene matches: 3. CDR3 sequence reads: CASSFSGGATDTQYF. The CDR3 nucleotides are TGCGCCAGCAGCTTCAGCGGGGGGGCAACAGATACGCAGTATTTT.

The V gene is TRBV9, the J gene TRBJ1-2; no reliable D call. CDR1 SGDLS and CDR2 YYNGEE come from the germline V gene. This CDR3 has 13 residues. Trimming removed 0 bases at V and 7 bases at J, with 10 bases between. The CDR3 DNA is TGTGCCAGCAGCGTAGACGGTCTCGCTGGCTACACCTTC. Amino acids: CASSVDGLAGYTF.

This clone was seen a handful of times. The chain uses TRBV5-6 and TRBJ1-2, with a possible D match to TRBD1 (5 bases). Germline CDR1 and CDR2: SGHDT and YYEEEE. Trimming stripped 0 bases from V and 6 bases from J, with 6 bases between. CDR3 size: 12 residues. CDR3 DNA: TGTGCCAGCAGCTTGGTAGGGGATGGCTACACCTTC. Encoded protein: CASSLVGDGYTF.

This clone was detected a few times. The chain is built from TRBV4-3 and TRBJ2-5, with D possibly matching TRBD2 (6 bases). V lost 0 bases to trimming and J lost 5 bases, with 13 bases between them. The CDR3 is 15 amino acids. The germline gives CDR1 LGHNA, CDR2 YSLEER. The CDR3 region has the DNA TGCGCCAGCAGCCAAGACCCGGGAGCATGGGAGACCCAGTACTTC. It codes for CASSQDPGAWETQYF.

The chain couples TRBV6-5 to TRBJ1-1, with a weak D call TRBD1 (6 bases). The CDR3 runs to 13 residues. From germline, CDR1 is MNHEY and CDR2 SVGAGI. Between the trimmed V and J ends, which lost 6 bases and 11 bases, there was a span of 19 bases. CDR3 in DNA: TGTGCCAGCAGCCTGGCGATACAGGGTTCGGCTTTCTTT. This sequence encodes CASSLAIQGSAFF.

This sequence joins TRBV9 and TRBJ2-7; 10 bases agree with TRBD1. V lost 4 bases, J lost 0 bases, and 4 bases stayed unmatched. The CDR3 is 15 amino acids. Germline V gives CDR1 SGDLS, CDR2 YYNGEE. CDR3: CASSTTGGRSYEQYF. The CDR3 DNA reads TGTGCCAGCAGCACGACAGGGGGCCGCTCCTACGAGCAGTACTTC.

The chain is built from TRBV28 and TRBJ2-5, with 7 positions matching TRBD1. Germline CDR1 is MDHEN and CDR2 is SYDVKM. The CDR3 extends over 17 amino acids. V trimming: 6 bases; J trimming: 0 bases; junction bases outside the gene matches: 13. CDR3 in amino acids: CASREGGVIGYQETQYF. The CDR3 bases are TGTGCCAGCAGGGAAGGGGGCGTAATAGGGTACCAAGAGACCCAGTACTTC.